The 2 T cell receptor beta chains in this list originate from one sample, sequenced in a study of T-cell reconstitution after alpha-beta-depleted transplantation in children. Unique molecular identifiers tagged the TCRbeta library. From the PCR reads, TCRdb called clonotypes with MiXCR, one entry per CDR3 protein. The sample lists 350,000 to 500,000 distinct CDR3 sequences, 43% occurring once. Here the sequenced sample was PBMCs, taken before TCRalphabeta/CD19-depleted stem cell transplant. These receptors originate from a girl aged 2 to 9 with aplastic anemia, due to receive a stem cell transplant.

This clonotype showed up just once. The rearrangement uses TRBV12-3 or TRBV12-4 and TRBJ1-4; no clear D gene. The CDR3 sequence is 17 residues long. Trimming pared 2 bases from V and 3 bases from J, leaving 16 bases between. Here the CDR3 reads CASSLFIWQDSNEKLFF. In nucleotides, the CDR3 is TGTGCCAGCAGTTTATTCATCTGGCAGGACTCTAATGAAAAACTGTTTTTT.

V usage is TRBV20-1 and J usage is TRBJ2-5; TRBD1 is a possible D gene (6 bases). The V gene lost 3 bases and the J gene lost 6 bases, with 26 bases spanning the gap. CDR3 length: 17 residues. Looked up from germline, CDR1 is DFQATT and CDR2 is SNEGSKA (reference sequence). This chain's CDR3 is CSASRTIGDTVRKTQYF. DNA for the CDR3: TGCAGTGCTAGCAGAACCATCGGGGACACGGTCAGGAAGACCCAGTACTTC.